The 25 T cell receptor beta chains given below trace back to one sample, sequenced in a study of patients and donors after allogeneic stem cell transplantation. TCRdb re-called the RT-PCR reads through MiXCR, storing one row per CDR3 protein. The data contain over 150,000 distinct CDR3 sequences, about 30% of them seen just once; the ten biggest clones take up about 3%. Sequencing input: blood, either unsorted or a sorted T cell fraction (not recorded which). The receptor set was obtained from a human donor who was either an allogeneic HSCT recipient or a stem cell or donor lymphocyte infusion donor (not recorded which). It is not recorded whose cells these are; they may come from a transplant donor.

At least ten counts were recorded for this clonotype. The rearrangement uses TRBV4-3 and TRBJ1-6; D is uncertain. Germline values: CDR1 LGHNA, CDR2 YSLEER. The CDR3 has 13 amino acids. V lost 1 base, J lost 6 bases, and 4 bases lay in between. For the CDR3, the DNA is TGCGCCAGCAGCCAAGCCTTTAATTCACCCCTCCACTTT. As protein: CASSQAFNSPLHF.

This clonotype was counted a few times. The rearrangement joins TRBV7-6 to TRBJ1-4; unclear D gene. Trimming cost V 0 bases and J 6 bases, with 2 bases left between them. Germline V lookup: CDR1 SGHVS, CDR2 FNYEAQ. This CDR3 is 12 amino acids long. The CDR3 DNA reads as TGTGCCAGCAGCTTAGCCGATGAAAAACTGTTTTTT. Encoded protein: CASSLADEKLFF.

This clonotype was seen a handful of times. The chain combines TRBV12-3 or TRBV12-4 with TRBJ1-5; possibly TRBD1 for D (6 bases). V shed 2 bases and J shed 1 base, with 12 bases lying between them. The CDR3 contains 16 residues. CDR3 sequence (DNA): TGTGCCAGCAGTTTAATGGGGGCGCCGAGCAATCAGCCCCAGCATTTT. The encoded protein is CASSLMGAPSNQPQHF.

The chain carries TRBV10-3 and TRBJ1-3; D perhaps matches TRBD1 (5 bases). In germline, CDR1 is ENHRY, CDR2 SYGVKD. The CDR3 runs to 17 residues. The V end lost 2 bases, the J end lost 0 bases, and 14 bases lay between the germline ends. The DNA for the CDR3 is TGTGCCATCAGTGAGCTCGTGAGCAGGGTCTCTGGAAACACCATATATTTT. The encoded protein is CAISELVSRVSGNTIYF.

A few counts support this clonotype. The CDR3, as DNA: TGCGCCAGCAGCCAAGATCAGGTTAACTATGGCTACACCTTC. It translates to CASSQDQVNYGYTF. The V call is TRBV4-3, the J call TRBJ1-2, with D unclear. Germline V gene lookup returns CDR1 LGHNA and CDR2 YSLEER. This CDR3 is built from 14 residues. Deletions cut 0 bases from V and 1 base from J, with 6 bases between.

This clonotype came up a few times. J is TRBJ2-1 and V is TRBV19; perhaps TRBD2 as D (5 bases). This CDR3 comprises 17 residues. Germline CDR1 and CDR2: LNHDA and SQIVND (reference sequence). The ends were cut back, 4 bases at V and 4 bases at J, with 20 bases in the middle. CDR3 sequence: CASSSSPGLPRYNEQFF. The DNA of the CDR3 is TGTGCCAGTAGTAGCTCACCCGGACTCCCGCGGTACAATGAGCAGTTCTTC.

The chain is built from TRBV7-9 and TRBJ2-1; D ambiguous. The CDR3 has 16 amino acids. V lost 4 bases and J 6 bases, leaving 19 bases between the germline ends. Germline V lookup: CDR1 SEHNR, CDR2 FQNEAQ (reference sequence). DNA for the CDR3: TGTGCCAGCAGCTCAATAACCGGGCCTGTTCTCAATGAGCAGTTCTTC. Protein: CASSSITGPVLNEQFF.

The chain links TRBV5-1 to TRBJ1-6; D is perhaps TRBD1 (6 bases). CDR3 length equals 14 residues. Trimming cost V 4 bases and J 7 bases, with 12 bases left between them. The germline V gene has CDR1 SGHRS and CDR2 YFSETQ. The CDR3 bases are TGCGCCAGCAGCGTGACAGGTCCGAATTCACCCCTCCACTTT. Translating it yields CASSVTGPNSPLHF.

The chain couples TRBV5-4 to TRBJ1-5; 7 bases agree with TRBD1. CDR1 SGHNT and CDR2 YYREEE come from the germline V gene (reference sequence). This CDR3 region has 14 residues. The ends lost 4 bases at V and 7 bases at J; junction bases unmatched: 8. The DNA for the CDR3 is TGTGCCAGCAGCCCTGACAGGGTGGGACAGCCCCAGCATTTT. It codes for CASSPDRVGQPQHF.

This chain links TRBV4-1 with TRBJ1-1; D ambiguous. The CDR3 spans 16 residues. Trimming took off 0 bases at V and 5 bases at J, with 16 bases between the two ends. Germline V gene sequence: CDR1 MGHRA, CDR2 YSYEKL. CDR3 sequence: CASSQDSARIRTEAFF. DNA for the CDR3: TGCGCCAGCAGCCAAGATAGTGCCAGGATTAGGACTGAAGCTTTCTTT.

This clonotype was observed a few times. This chain connects TRBV27 to TRBJ1-6; TRBD1 agrees at 10 bases. V shed 6 bases, J shed 0 bases, and the junction held 11 bases outside the gene matches. The germline CDR1 and CDR2 sequences are MNHEY and SMNVEV (reference sequence). The CDR3 totals 19 residues. As DNA, the CDR3 is TGTGCCAGCAGAACGACAGGGGGCGGCTCCAGCTCCTATAATTCACCCCTCCACTTT. This sequence encodes CASRTTGGGSSSYNSPLHF.

The chain recombines TRBV4-2 with TRBJ2-3; TRBD2 is a possible D gene (6 bases). The CDR3 covers 15 residues. V was cut by 0 bases and J by 3 bases, with 10 bases left in between. Germline CDR1 and CDR2: LGHNA and YNFKEQ. The CDR3: CASSQESGRTDTQYF. The CDR3 coding sequence is TGTGCCAGCAGCCAAGAGTCGGGGAGGACAGATACGCAGTATTTT.

The V gene is TRBV12-3 or TRBV12-4, the J gene TRBJ2-1; D unresolved. The CDR3 is 15 amino acids. Trimming left V 2 bases short and J 0 bases short, with 8 bases between. The CDR3 region has the DNA TGTGCCAGCAGTTTACCCGAGCGCTCCTACAATGAGCAGTTCTTC. Protein product: CASSLPERSYNEQFF.

This clonotype was detected many times. The chain recombines TRBV9 with TRBJ1-3, with D maybe TRBD1 (5 bases). CDR3 size: 16 residues. V lost 4 bases to trimming and J lost 0 bases, with 14 bases between them. CDR1 and CDR2 from the germline V gene are SGDLS and YYNGEE. The CDR3 protein is CASSPRTPYSGNTIYF. The CDR3 DNA is TGTGCCAGCAGCCCCAGGACACCTTACTCTGGAAACACCATATATTTT.

The J gene is TRBJ2-5, the V gene TRBV6-1; 7 positions match TRBD1. V trimming: 7 bases; J trimming: 0 bases; junction bases outside the gene matches: 8. Germline assignment: CDR1 MNHNS and CDR2 SASEGT. This CDR3 contains 15 residues. CDR3 sequence reads: CASNLGQSNQETQYF. CDR3 coding DNA: TGTGCCAGCAATTTGGGACAGTCGAACCAAGAGACCCAGTACTTC.

The chain links TRBV5-1 to TRBJ2-3; 8 bases are shared with TRBD2. Losses at the gene ends were 4 bases for V and 7 bases for J; bases not matched to a gene: 11. This CDR3 region has 15 residues. Germline V gives CDR1 SGHRS, CDR2 YFSETQ. The CDR3: CASSPDVAGMYTQYF. The CDR3 DNA reads TGCGCCAGCAGCCCGGATGTAGCGGGAATGTATACGCAGTATTTT.

Comment on this clonotype: Mismatch with germline at one junction end may stem from a read error. The J gene is TRBJ2-1, the V gene TRBV7-7; TRBD2 agrees at 7 bases. In germline, CDR1 is SSHAT, CDR2 FNYEAQ (reference sequence). This CDR3 is built from 16 residues. The CDR3 sequence: CASSLEAGVAYNEQFF. The CDR3 nucleotides read TGTGCTAGCAGCTTAGAGGCGGGAGTGGCCTACAATGAGCAGTTCTTC.

This chain joins TRBV15 and TRBJ1-5; a weak D match, TRBD1 (5 bases). Germline V CDR1 and CDR2: LNHNV, YYDKDF (reference sequence). V dropped 4 bases and J dropped 9 bases, with 13 bases sitting between them. This CDR3 is built from 13 residues. This CDR3 is CATSIGGFAPQHF. The CDR3 DNA follows: TGTGCCACCAGCATTGGGGGGTTTGCGCCCCAGCATTTT. The whole variable domain, remainder taken from reference TRBV15 and TRBJ1-5, is DAMVIQNPRYQVTQFGKPVTLSCSQTLNHNVMYWYQQKSSQAPKLLFHYYDKDFNNEADTPDNFQSRRPNTSFCFLDIRSPGLGDTAMYLCATSIGGFAPQHFGDGTRLSIL.

The table lists this clonotype with a few counts. This chain joins TRBV20-1 and TRBJ1-2, with a possible D match to TRBD1 (6 bases). The CDR3 covers 13 residues. V was clipped by 7 bases and J by 3 bases, with 15 bases between them. Germline values: CDR1 DFQATT, CDR2 SNEGSKA (reference sequence). CDR3 nucleotides: TGCAGTGGCCTGTCTGGGGGCGACTATGGCTACACCTTC. This sequence encodes CSGLSGGDYGYTF.

This clonotype was seen more than once but under ten times. This rearrangement joins TRBV6-5 to TRBJ1-1; tentative D call: TRBD1 (6 bases). Germline CDR1 is MNHEY and CDR2 is SVGAGI. The CDR3 length is 17 residues. Trimming cost V 0 bases and J 0 bases, with 14 bases left between them. The CDR3 DNA sequence: TGTGCCAGCAGTTACTCGAGACAGGAGGGGATGAACACTGAAGCTTTCTTT. It specifies CASSYSRQEGMNTEAFF.

The chain couples TRBV20-1 to TRBJ2-7; TRBD1 matches at 7 bases. CDR3 length: 15 residues. Germline assignment: CDR1 DFQATT and CDR2 SNEGSKA (reference sequence). With V trimmed by 0 bases and J by 0 bases, 5 bases remained unmatched. The CDR3 loop is CSARDPTGTSYEQYF. CDR3 nucleotides: TGCAGTGCTAGAGATCCGACAGGGACCTCCTACGAGCAGTACTTC.

This chain links TRBV5-1 with TRBJ1-4; D not certain. Germline V CDR1 and CDR2: SGHRS, YFSETQ. The CDR3 runs 13 residues. Trimming took off 7 bases at V and 5 bases at J, with 12 bases between the two ends. CDR3 DNA sequence: TGCGCCAGCCGAAGTGGTTCAAATGAAAAACTGTTTTTT. Translation: CASRSGSNEKLFF.

This clonotype has just a few counts. CDR3 protein: CASSLLAVNYGYTF. The CDR3 coding sequence is TGTGCCAGCAGCTTGTTAGCAGTAAACTATGGCTACACCTTC. The chain joins TRBV11-2 to TRBJ1-2; no clear D. Trimming took off 3 bases at V and 2 bases at J, with 10 bases between the two ends. The CDR3 spans 14 residues. The V gene's germline CDR1 is SGHAT and CDR2 FQNNGV.

The rearrangement joins TRBV5-5 to TRBJ1-1; D not resolved. Germline assignment: CDR1 SGHKS and CDR2 YYEKEE (reference sequence). The CDR3 is made up of 12 amino acids. V lost 2 bases, J lost 11 bases, and 13 bases lay in between. In DNA form, the CDR3 reads TGTGCCAGCAGCTTTCAGGCCAGGAGGGCTTTCTTT. Amino acids: CASSFQARRAFF.

This clonotype was picked up a small number of times. The chain links TRBV11-2 to TRBJ2-7; TRBD1 agrees at 10 bases. Germline V CDR1 and CDR2: SGHAT, FQNNGV. V shed 10 bases, J shed 3 bases, and the junction held 21 bases outside the gene matches. The CDR3 spans 18 residues. DNA for the CDR3: TGTGCCACCTACCTTCGGGGACAGGGGAGAAGAGAAGGCTACGAGCAGTACTTC. The encoded protein is CATYLRGQGRREGYEQYF.